The next 31 T cell receptor beta chains were all read from a single sample in a study of blood T cell repertoires in COVID-19. Here immunoSEQ multiplex PCR was the method, and the copy in TCRdb shows in-frame clones only, minus some. The sample shows 280,000 or so clones, 85% of them seen only once. The sequenced sample consisted of PBMCs or T cells enriched from blood (not recorded which). These receptors originate from a woman aged 45-60 years who had recovered from COVID-19.

The chain carries TRBV19 and TRBJ1-6; D uncertain. V dropped 3 bases and J dropped 8 bases, with 8 bases sitting between them. Germline V lookup: CDR1 LNHDA, CDR2 SQIVND (reference sequence). This CDR3 is built from 13 residues. The CDR3 nucleotides are TGTGCCAGTAGTATCGGGAGGGATTCACCCCTCCACTTT. The encoded protein is CASSIGRDSPLHF. The variable domain in full, completed from reference TRBV19 and TRBJ1-6, reads DGGITQSPKYLFRKEGQNVTLSCEQNLNHDAMYWYRQDPGQGLRLIYYSQIVNDFQKGDIAEGYSVSREKKESFPLTVTSAQKNPTAFYLCASSIGRDSPLHFGNGTRLTVT.

This chain joins TRBV27 and TRBJ1-1; maybe TRBD1 (6 bases). The CDR3 totals 12 residues. The germline V gene encodes CDR1 MNHEY and CDR2 SMNVEV (reference sequence). Trimming removed 10 bases at V and 1 base at J, with 10 bases between. The DNA for the CDR3 is TGTGCCACATCGACAGGGAACACTGAAGCTTTCTTT. Translated: CATSTGNTEAFF.

The chain carries TRBV28 and TRBJ1-4, with TRBD1 matching 7 bases. V shed 6 bases and J 8 bases; nucleotides not matched to a gene: 6. The CDR3 is made up of 13 amino acids. Germline CDR1 and CDR2: MDHEN and SYDVKM. The CDR3 loop reads CASRLTGTEKLFF. CDR3 nucleotide sequence: TGTGCCAGCAGACTGACAGGGACCGAAAAACTGTTTTTT.

The genes are TRBV24-1 and TRBJ2-2, with D possibly TRBD1 on 5 matching bases. The germline V gene has CDR1 KGHDR and CDR2 SFDVKD. V lost 6 bases to trimming and J lost 4 bases, with 8 bases between them. The CDR3 consists of 13 residues. CDR3 in amino acids: CATSSRVTGELFF. In nucleotides, the CDR3 is TGTGCCACCAGTAGCAGGGTCACCGGGGAGCTGTTTTTT.

V usage is TRBV7-8 and J usage is TRBJ2-5; D is uncertain. Germline CDR1 SGHVS, CDR2 FQNEAQ. The ends were cut back, 5 bases at V and 6 bases at J, with 10 bases in the middle. The length of the CDR3 is 12 residues. This chain's CDR3 is CASSLGLQTQYF. The CDR3 nucleotides read TGTGCCAGCAGCCTGGGCTTACAGACCCAGTACTTC.

The rearrangement joins TRBV5-1 to TRBJ2-3; 7 nucleotides align to TRBD2. The trim removed 4 bases at V and 2 bases at J, leaving 4 bases unmatched. The CDR3 is 14 residues long. Germline CDR1 is SGHRS and CDR2 is YFSETQ. CDR3 amino acids: CASSPLADTDTQYF. CDR3 DNA: TGCGCCAGCAGCCCGCTAGCGGACACAGATACGCAGTATTTT. The full variable domain, in which reference TRBV5-1 and TRBJ2-3 provide the parts outside the CDR3, is KAGVTQTPRYLIKTRGQQVTLSCSPISGHRSVSWYQQTPGQGLQFLFEYFSETQRNKGNFPGRFSGRQFSNSRSEMNVSTLELGDSALYLCASSPLADTDTQYFGPGTRLTVL.

The chain uses TRBV28 and TRBJ1-3, with D possibly being TRBD1 (5 bases). The CDR3 runs 17 residues. V lost 3 bases and J lost 3, with 18 bases in between. CDR1 is MDHEN and CDR2 is SYDVKM in the germline V gene. CDR3 DNA: TGTGCCAGCAGTTTTCCCAGTAGATGGGGGGATGGAAACACCATATATTTT. Protein: CASSFPSRWGDGNTIYF.

CDR3 residues: CASSIALGTGVSNEQFF. The CDR3 coding sequence is TGTGCCAGTAGTATAGCCTTAGGGACAGGGGTCAGTAATGAGCAGTTCTTC. The genes are TRBV19 and TRBJ2-1; TRBD1 agrees at 10 bases. This CDR3 is built from 17 residues. Germline V gives CDR1 LNHDA, CDR2 SQIVND (reference sequence). J was trimmed by 7 bases and V by 1 base; bases with no gene match: 10.

V gene TRBV30 combines with J gene TRBJ1-5; D remains ambiguous. Looked up from germline, CDR1 is GTSNPN and CDR2 is SVGIG (reference sequence). The CDR3 length is 14 residues. Deletions cut 0 bases from V and 5 bases from J, with 11 bases between. CDR3 in amino acids: CAWSVTQDDQPQHF. In DNA form, the CDR3 reads TGTGCCTGGAGTGTAACGCAGGATGATCAGCCCCAGCATTTT.

The chain recombines TRBV24-1 with TRBJ2-7; D remains ambiguous. V shed 2 bases and J shed 5 bases, with 12 bases lying between them. The CDR3 is 14 residues long. Germline V gene lookup returns CDR1 KGHDR and CDR2 SFDVKD. CDR3 residues: CATSDSSGSHEQYF. CDR3 DNA: TGTGCCACCAGTGATTCCTCAGGTTCCCACGAGCAGTACTTC.

The genes are TRBV24-1 and TRBJ1-2, with a possible D match to TRBD1 (5 bases). The CDR3 is 12 residues long. The germline CDR1 and CDR2 sequences are KGHDR and SFDVKD. V was pared by 5 bases and J by 4 bases, with 7 bases between. The CDR3 region is CATSGQGYGYTF. The CDR3 coding sequence is TGTGCCACCAGTGGCCAGGGCTATGGCTACACCTTC.

The V call is TRBV19, the J call TRBJ1-4; D gene unclear. The CDR3 has 14 amino acids. With 5 bases removed from V and 5 bases from J, the gap between germline ends came to 12 bases. Germline V gene sequence: CDR1 LNHDA, CDR2 SQIVND (reference sequence). In DNA form, the CDR3 reads TGTGCCAGTAGTGGCTTTGGCAGAAATGAAAAACTGTTTTTT. Protein product: CASSGFGRNEKLFF.

The genes are TRBV3-1 (or the pseudogene TRBV3-2) and TRBJ2-1, with 11 nucleotides matching TRBD2. The CDR3 covers 17 residues. The germline V gene encodes CDR1 LGHDT and CDR2 YNNKEL (reference sequence). V gave up 2 bases and J gave up 2 bases; unmatched junction bases: 5. The CDR3 loop is CASSQPPGLAAYNEQFF. CDR3 DNA sequence: TGTGCCAGCAGCCAACCCCCGGGACTAGCGGCCTACAATGAGCAGTTCTTC.

The V and J genes are TRBV28 and TRBJ2-3; perhaps TRBD2 as D (5 bases). Looked up from germline, CDR1 is MDHEN and CDR2 is SYDVKM. This CDR3 has 14 residues. V gave up 7 bases and J gave up 6 bases, with 17 bases separating them. CDR3 in DNA: TGTGCCAGCACTGAGGGATACGGGTGGGATACGCAGTATTTT. Protein product: CASTEGYGWDTQYF.

V and J are TRBV7-2 and TRBJ1-5, with D tentatively TRBD1 (6 bases). The germline V gene has CDR1 SGHTA and CDR2 FQGNSA. The CDR3 length is 13 residues. V dropped 5 bases and J dropped 1 base, with 6 bases sitting between them. CDR3 DNA: TGTGCCAGCAGCGGACAGAGCAATCAGCCCCAGCATTTT. Residues: CASSGQSNQPQHF. The whole variable domain, remainder taken from reference TRBV7-2 and TRBJ1-5, is GAGVSQSPSNKVTEKGKDVELRCDPISGHTALYWYRQSLGQGLEFLIYFQGNSAPDKSGLPSDRFSAERTGGSVSTLTIQRTQQEDSAVYLCASSGQSNQPQHFGDGTRLSIL.

On this clone: The same CDR3 is also encoded by other DNA sequences in this sample. The chain employs TRBV18 and TRBJ1-2; TRBD1 aligns across 10 bases. This CDR3 contains 14 residues. Germline V CDR1 and CDR2: KGHSH, LQKENI. The trim removed 4 bases at V and 6 bases at J, leaving 5 bases unmatched. CDR3 protein: CASSHPGTGDGYTF. DNA of the CDR3: TGTGCCAGCTCACATCCCGGGACAGGGGATGGCTACACCTTC. The variable domain in full, completed from reference TRBV18 and TRBJ1-2, reads NAGVMQNPRHLVRRRGQEARLRCSPMKGHSHVYWYRQLPEEGLKFMVYLQKENIIDESGMPKERFSAEFPKEGPSILRIQQVVRGDSAAYFCASSHPGTGDGYTFGSGTRLTVV.

Written as DNA, the CDR3 is TGTGCCAGCAGTGGACAGGTACTCTCGGGAAACACCATATATTTT. It is translated as CASSGQVLSGNTIYF. The chain links TRBV2 to TRBJ1-3; possibly TRBD1 for D (6 bases). The germline V gene encodes CDR1 SNHLY and CDR2 FYNNEI. The CDR3 has 15 residues. V was clipped by 4 bases and J by 4 bases, with 14 bases between them.

The CDR3 region has the DNA TGTGCCAGTAGTATACATCAGGGGGCGCTTAATCAGCCCCAGCATTTT. It codes for CASSIHQGALNQPQHF. The V gene is TRBV19, the J gene TRBJ1-5; 8 positions match TRBD1. Trimming removed 2 bases from V and 4 bases from J; junction bases left unmatched: 7. The germline CDR1 and CDR2 sequences are LNHDA and SQIVND (reference sequence). The CDR3 contains 16 residues. Full variable domain (outside the CDR3, taken from reference TRBV19 and TRBJ1-5): DGGITQSPKYLFRKEGQNVTLSCEQNLNHDAMYWYRQDPGQGLRLIYYSQIVNDFQKGDIAEGYSVSREKKESFPLTVTSAQKNPTAFYLCASSIHQGALNQPQHFGDGTRLSIL.

The chain uses TRBV7-8 and TRBJ2-1, with D tentatively TRBD2 (5 bases). Germline assignment: CDR1 SGHVS and CDR2 FQNEAQ. V lost 3 bases and J lost 2, with 8 bases in between. The CDR3 spans 14 residues. Here the CDR3 reads CASSFRGTYNEQFF. CDR3 DNA: TGTGCCAGCAGCTTTCGGGGAACCTACAATGAGCAGTTCTTC.

J is TRBJ1-3 and V is TRBV14; D is undetermined. The CDR3 sequence is 15 residues long. Between the trimmed V and J ends, which lost 0 bases and 2 bases, there was a span of 8 bases. From germline, CDR1 is SGHDN and CDR2 FVKESK. CDR3: CASSQDMAAGNTIYF. The CDR3 DNA is TGTGCCAGCAGCCAAGATATGGCCGCTGGAAACACCATATATTTT.

This clone was detected a few times. The chain combines TRBV9 with TRBJ2-3; D may be TRBD1 (6 bases). Looked up from germline, CDR1 is SGDLS and CDR2 is YYNGEE. The ends were cut back, 4 bases at V and 2 bases at J, with 17 bases in the middle. The CDR3 consists of 16 residues. CDR3 in DNA: TGTGCCAGCAGCCATTTGGGACATCTCACCACAGATACGCAGTATTTT. Amino acids: CASSHLGHLTTDTQYF.

The chain links TRBV30 to TRBJ1-5; no clear D gene. CDR1 GTSNPN and CDR2 SVGIG come from the germline V gene (reference sequence). The CDR3 has 14 amino acids. V lost 4 bases and J lost 4, with 14 bases in between. CDR3 amino acids: CAWNLGSLNQPQHF. DNA of the CDR3: TGTGCCTGGAACTTGGGCAGCCTGAATCAGCCCCAGCATTTT.

The chain employs TRBV18 and TRBJ2-2, with 11 positions matching TRBD2. The CDR3 extends over 19 amino acids. The ends lost 3 bases at V and 2 bases at J; junction bases unmatched: 11. Germline assignment: CDR1 KGHSH and CDR2 LQKENI. DNA of the CDR3: TGTGCCAGCTCACCTGTCCGAGCCGGGACTAGCGGCAACACCGGGGAGCTGTTTTTT. Amino acid sequence: CASSPVRAGTSGNTGELFF.

This clone was counted between two and nine times. The chain is built from TRBV20-1 and TRBJ1-5; possible D gene TRBD1, 5 bases. Deletions cut 3 bases from V and 0 bases from J, with 15 bases between. The V gene's germline CDR1 is DFQATT and CDR2 SNEGSKA (reference sequence). This CDR3 region has 16 residues. CDR3 region: CSASEGSGYSNQPQHF. The DNA of the CDR3 is TGCAGTGCTAGTGAAGGGTCAGGGTATAGCAATCAGCCCCAGCATTTT.

The chain links TRBV6-2 or TRBV6-3 to TRBJ1-2; D call uncertain. V gave up 0 bases and J gave up 8 bases, with 10 bases separating them. The germline V gene encodes CDR1 MNHEY and CDR2 SVGEGT. The length of the CDR3 is 13 residues. The CDR3 loop is CASSYSVSGGYTF. The CDR3 DNA follows: TGTGCCAGCAGTTACTCCGTCTCCGGGGGCTACACCTTC.

The chain couples TRBV5-6 to TRBJ2-1, with 9 bases fitting TRBD2. The CDR3 covers 15 residues. The germline CDR1 and CDR2 sequences are SGHDT and YYEEEE. Trimming removed 4 bases from V and 4 bases from J; junction bases left unmatched: 6. This CDR3 reads CASSVSGGLYNEQFF. CDR3 DNA sequence: TGTGCCAGCAGCGTTAGCGGGGGCCTTTACAATGAGCAGTTCTTC.

The chain has TRBV2 and TRBJ2-4, with 8 bases matching TRBD2. J was trimmed by 2 bases and V by 6 bases; bases with no gene match: 12. Germline V gene data show CDR1 as SNHLY and CDR2 as FYNNEI. The CDR3 totals 17 residues. The CDR3 nucleotides read TGTGCCAGCAGGGCCTCCGGGGGGGACGGGACCAAAAACATTCAGTACTTC. Translation gives CASRASGGDGTKNIQYF. The complete variable domain, with remaining parts taken from reference TRBV2 and TRBJ2-4, reads EPEVTQTPSHQVTQMGQEVILRCVPISNHLYFYWYRQILGQKVEFLVSFYNNEISEKSEIFDDQFSVERPDGSNFTLKIRSTKLEDSAMYFCASRASGGDGTKNIQYFGAGTRLSVL.

The chain carries TRBV19 and TRBJ2-7; possible D gene TRBD1, 5 bases. CDR1 and CDR2 (germline): LNHDA, SQIVND (reference sequence). V gave up 5 bases and J gave up 3 bases, with 14 bases separating them. CDR3 length equals 14 residues. CDR3 region: CASSEGVVLYEQYF. The CDR3 DNA reads as TGTGCCAGTAGTGAAGGGGTCGTCCTCTACGAGCAGTACTTC.

The chain carries TRBV4-3 and TRBJ2-7, with unresolved D. Per germline, CDR1 LGHNA and CDR2 YSLEER. V lost 0 bases and J 0 bases, leaving 9 bases between the germline ends. The CDR3 has 15 amino acids. CDR3 in DNA: TGCGCCAGCAGCCAAGATTTAGTGAGCTCCTACGAGCAGTACTTC. Its protein product is CASSQDLVSSYEQYF.

The chain is built from TRBV7-9 and TRBJ1-2; D not certain. Deletions cut 2 bases from V and 1 base from J, with 11 bases between. The CDR3 length is 15 residues. The germline V gene has CDR1 SEHNR and CDR2 FQNEAQ (reference sequence). CDR3 sequence (DNA): TGTGCCAGCAGCTTATCAGGCGAGAGTAACTATGGCTACACCTTC. Protein: CASSLSGESNYGYTF.

The chain couples TRBV5-4 to TRBJ2-1; D is possibly TRBD1 (7 bases). With 5 bases removed from V and 5 bases from J, the gap between germline ends came to 17 bases. Per the germline V gene, CDR1 is SGHNT and CDR2 is YYREEE (reference sequence). The CDR3 totals 15 residues. CDR3 protein: CASRRDSGANNEQFF. In DNA form, the CDR3 reads TGTGCCAGCAGGCGGGACAGTGGAGCCAACAATGAGCAGTTCTTC.